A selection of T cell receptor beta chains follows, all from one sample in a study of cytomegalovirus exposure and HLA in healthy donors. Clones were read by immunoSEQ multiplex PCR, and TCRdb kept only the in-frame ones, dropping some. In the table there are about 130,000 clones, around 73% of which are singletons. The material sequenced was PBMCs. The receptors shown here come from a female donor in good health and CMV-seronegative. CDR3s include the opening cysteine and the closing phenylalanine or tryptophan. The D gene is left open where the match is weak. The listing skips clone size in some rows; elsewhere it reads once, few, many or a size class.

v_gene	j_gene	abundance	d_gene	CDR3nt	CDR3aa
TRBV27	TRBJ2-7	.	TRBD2	TGTGCCAGCAGTTCGGGACTAGCGGGGGAGCAGTACTTC	CASSSGLAGEQYF
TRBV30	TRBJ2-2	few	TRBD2	TGTGCCTGGAATTTAGCGGGAGGCACCGGGGAGCTGTTTTTT	CAWNLAGGTGELFF
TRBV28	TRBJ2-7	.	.	TGTGCCAGCACTCCTAAGGGGGGGCCCTCCTACGAGCAGTACTTC	CASTPKGGPSYEQYF
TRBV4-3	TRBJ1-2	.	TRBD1	TGCGCCAGCAGCCACGTCCGGGACAGCTATGGCTACACCTTC	CASSHVRDSYGYTF
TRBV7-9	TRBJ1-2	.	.	TGTGCCAGCAGCTTACTGACAGCTTACTATGGCTACACCTTC	CASSLLTAYYGYTF
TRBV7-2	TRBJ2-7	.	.	TGTGCCAGCAGTCGTGGACGGGGGAGCTCCTACGAGCAGTACTTC	CASSRGRGSSYEQYF
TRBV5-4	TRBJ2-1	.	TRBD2	TGTGCCAGCAGCTCCCCTAGCGGGAGGGCCGGGTACAATGAGCAGTTCTTC	CASSSPSGRAGYNEQFF
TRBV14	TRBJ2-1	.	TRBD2	TGTGCCAGCAGCCAGCTGTACAGGGCTAGCGGGATTGAGCAGTTCTTC	CASSQLYRASGIEQFF
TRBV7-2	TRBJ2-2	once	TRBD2	TGTGCCAGCAGCTTAGGTGGGGGGGGCACCGGGGAGCTGTTTTTT	CASSLGGGGTGELFF
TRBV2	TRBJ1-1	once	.	TGTGCCAGCAGTGGAAACCCTAAAACAGGGAACACTGAAGCTTTCTTT	CASSGNPKTGNTEAFF
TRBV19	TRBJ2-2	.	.	TGTGCCAGTAGTATACAGGGGTCCGGGGAGCTGTTTTTT	CASSIQGSGELFF
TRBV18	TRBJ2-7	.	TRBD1	TGTGCCAGCTCACCACTAGGACAGGGGATCGACGAGCAGTACTTC	CASSPLGQGIDEQYF
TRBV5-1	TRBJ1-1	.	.	TGCGCCAGCAGCTTGCAGGGAGGGAACACTGAAGCTTTCTTT	CASSLQGGNTEAFF
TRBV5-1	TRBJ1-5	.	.	TGCGCCAGCAGCTTGGAAGCGGATCAGCCCCAGCATTTT	CASSLEADQPQHF
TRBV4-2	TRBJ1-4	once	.	TGTGCCAGCAGCCCGGCCCTGGGAGGCGCAACTAATGAAAAACTGTTTTTT	CASSPALGGATNEKLFF
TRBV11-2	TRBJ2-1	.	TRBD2	TGTGCCAGCAACCTAGCGGATCCTGTTTACAATGAGCAGTTCTTC	CASNLADPVYNEQFF
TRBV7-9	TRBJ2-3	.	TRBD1	TGTGCCAGCGGTCAGACAGGGTCCTTGGCAGATACGCAGTATTTT	CASGQTGSLADTQYF
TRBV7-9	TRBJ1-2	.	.	TGTGCCAGCAGCATCCCTGGGGGCACCCCGGGCTATGGCTACACCTTC	CASSIPGGTPGYGYTF
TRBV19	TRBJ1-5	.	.	TGTGCCAGTAGTCGTACCTGGGGGGATGGGAGCAATCAGCCCCAGCATTTT	CASSRTWGDGSNQPQHF
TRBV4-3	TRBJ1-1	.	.	TGCGCCAGCAGCCAAGTTCCGACAGAGAACACTGAAGCTTTCTTT	CASSQVPTENTEAFF
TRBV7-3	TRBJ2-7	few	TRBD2	TGTGCCAGCAGCCGTGGGACTAGCGGGAGGTACGAGCAGTACTTC	CASSRGTSGRYEQYF
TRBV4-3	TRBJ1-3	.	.	TGCGCCAGCAGCCTTACTTCCGCCCAGGGTCTCTCTGGAAACACCATATATTTT	CASSLTSAQGLSGNTIYF
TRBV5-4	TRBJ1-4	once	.	TGTGCCAGCAGCCCCGGACAGACTGAAAAACTGTTTTTT	CASSPGQTEKLFF
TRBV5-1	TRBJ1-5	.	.	TGCGCCAGCAGCCCCTCCGGACAAAGGAATCAGCCCCAGCATTTT	CASSPSGQRNQPQHF
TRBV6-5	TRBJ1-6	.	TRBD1	TGTGCCAGCAGTTCGACAGGGGATATTCGAGATTCACCCCTCCACTTT	CASSSTGDIRDSPLHF
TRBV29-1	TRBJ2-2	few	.	TGCAGCGTCCTCGGGACATCGAACACCGGGGAGCTGTTTTTT	CSVLGTSNTGELFF
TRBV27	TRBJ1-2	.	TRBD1	TGTGCCAGCAGTTTAAATGGGGACAGGGGAGGCTATGGCTACACCTTC	CASSLNGDRGGYGYTF
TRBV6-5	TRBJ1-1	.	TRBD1	TGTGCCAGCAGGGACAGGGTATGGGCTTTCTTT	CASRDRVWAFF
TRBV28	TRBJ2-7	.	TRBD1	TGTGCCAGCAGTTTATCGTTAGGGGGCGGATACGAGCAGTACTTC	CASSLSLGGGYEQYF
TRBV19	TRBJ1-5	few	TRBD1	TGTGCCAGTAGTATTCGACAGGGGGCTCTGAGCAATCAGCCCCAGCATTTT	CASSIRQGALSNQPQHF
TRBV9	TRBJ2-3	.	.	TGTGCCAGCAGCGTAGTAGGCGGGAAGGATACGCAGTATTTT	CASSVVGGKDTQYF
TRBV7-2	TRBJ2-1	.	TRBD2	TGTGCCAGCAGCAAAACCGCGGGAGGGCAGTTCTTC	CASSKTAGGQFF
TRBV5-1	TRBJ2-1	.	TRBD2	TGCGCCAGCAGCTCGGGGACTAGCGGGAGGTTGGGCCTCAATGAGCAGTTCTTC	CASSSGTSGRLGLNEQFF
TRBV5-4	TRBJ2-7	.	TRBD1	TGTGCCAGCAGCCAGGGGGCGAGGGAGCAGTACTTC	CASSQGAREQYF
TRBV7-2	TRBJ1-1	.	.	TGTGCCAGCAGCCGAGAGCCCAGGGAAGCTTTCTTT	CASSREPREAFF
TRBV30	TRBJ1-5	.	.	TGTGCCTGGAGTGTACAGACAGGTAGGAATCAGCCCCAGCATTTT	CAWSVQTGRNQPQHF
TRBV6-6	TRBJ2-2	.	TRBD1	TGTGCCACCGGCCGGGACAGCAACACCGGGGAGCTGTTTTTT	CATGRDSNTGELFF
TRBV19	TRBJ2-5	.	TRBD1	TGTGCCAGTAAGGGGGCCAGGGGGCGGGAGACCCAGTACTTC	CASKGARGRETQYF
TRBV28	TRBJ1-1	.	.	TGTGCCAGCAGTGTCCCCCGGAGGGACACTGAAGCTTTCTTT	CASSVPRRDTEAFF
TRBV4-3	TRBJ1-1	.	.	TGCGCCAGCAGCCAGCTGACTGCGAACACTGAAGCTTTCTTT	CASSQLTANTEAFF
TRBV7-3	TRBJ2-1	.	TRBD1	TGTGCCAGCAGCTTGACAGGGGGCAATTACAATGAGCAGTTCTTC	CASSLTGGNYNEQFF
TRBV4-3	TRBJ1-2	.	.	TGCGCCAGCAGCCAAGATTATCGGGATTATGGCTACACCTTC	CASSQDYRDYGYTF
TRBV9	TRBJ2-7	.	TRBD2	TGTGCCAGCAGCGTAGAGGCTAGCGGCTCCTACGAGCAGTACTTC	CASSVEASGSYEQYF
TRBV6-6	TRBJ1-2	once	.	TGTGCCAGCAGCACAGGGTATGGCTACACCTTC	CASSTGYGYTF
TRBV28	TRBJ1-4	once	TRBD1	TGTGCCAGCAGCTATCCGGACAGGCCAAGAGATGAAAAACTGTTTTTT	CASSYPDRPRDEKLFF
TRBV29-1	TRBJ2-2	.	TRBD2	TGCAGCTCTCCTCGGTGGGCAGGGAGGGGCGGCGGGGAGCTGTTTTTT	CSSPRWAGRGGGELFF
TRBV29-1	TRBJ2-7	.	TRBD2	TGCAGCGCTGGGTGGGGCAGGGAGGGCGAGCAGTACTTC	CSAGWGREGEQYF
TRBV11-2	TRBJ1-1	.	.	TGTGCCAGCAGCCCCCTCCGAGGGACTGAAGCTTTCTTT	CASSPLRGTEAFF
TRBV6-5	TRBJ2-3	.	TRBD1	TGTGCCAGCAGAAGGACAGGGGCGGATACGCAGTATTTT	CASRRTGADTQYF
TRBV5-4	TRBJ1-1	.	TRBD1	TGTGCCAGCAGCCCCAGGGGGCTGAACACTGAAGCTTTCTTT	CASSPRGLNTEAFF
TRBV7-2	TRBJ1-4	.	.	TGTGCCAGCAGCTTAGCCATTAATGAAAAACTGTTTTTT	CASSLAINEKLFF
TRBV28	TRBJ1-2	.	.	TGTGCCAGCAGTTTGGGTCTAGTTAGGGGCGCCTATGGCTACACCTTC	CASSLGLVRGAYGYTF
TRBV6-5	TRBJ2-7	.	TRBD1	TGTGCCAGCAGTTCCGATCCCGACAGGGGTCCCTACGAGCAGTACTTC	CASSSDPDRGPYEQYF
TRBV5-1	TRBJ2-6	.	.	TGCGCCAGCAGCCTAGACGGGGAATCTGGGGCCAACGTCCTGACTTTC	CASSLDGESGANVLTF
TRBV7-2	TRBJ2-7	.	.	TGTGCCAGCAGCTACAACCCCCGGGACAATTACTACGAGCAGTACTTC	CASSYNPRDNYYEQYF
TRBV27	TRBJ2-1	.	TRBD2	TGTGCCAGCAGTTTAAGAGCGGGACCCCCCCTGGCCTCCAGGGATGAGCAGTTCTTC	CASSLRAGPPLASRDEQFF